Presented here are 25 T cell receptor beta chains from one specimen sequenced in a study of shared clonotypes between healthy human individuals. Repertoires were generated with immunoSEQ multiplex PCR, while TCRdb's copy carries only in-frame clones and drops some. This table holds fewer than 700,000 clones, roughly 79% found once. Sequenced input: PBMCs. These receptors were collected from a woman in her forties in good health. Some clones in this sample may be carry-over from other donors' samples.

About this clone itself: A read error is the likely source, as a far larger clone sits one nucleotide away. The sample holds other DNA sequences that translate to the same CDR3. This sequence joins TRBV28 and TRBJ1-2; unclear D gene. Per germline, CDR1 MDHEN and CDR2 SYDVKM. This CDR3 is 17 amino acids long. In DNA form, the CDR3 reads TGTGCCAGCAGTTTAGCTCGGTCACCTGCTATTAACTACGGCTACACCTTC. The encoded protein is CASSLARSPAINYGYTF.

In its sample, this clone was seen a few times. This may stem from a read error, because a much larger clone lies one nucleotide away. The genes are TRBV4-1 and TRBJ2-1; 11 nucleotides agree with TRBD2. This CDR3 has 11 amino acids. Germline CDR1 is MGHRA and CDR2 is YSYEKL. V was pared by 6 bases and J by 15 bases, with 4 bases of the junction left unmatched. CDR3 sequence reads: CASSSSGRSFF. CDR3 bases: TGCGCCAGCAGTTCTAGCGGGAGGTCGTTCTTC.

In its sample, this clone was seen a few times. The chain joins TRBV2 to TRBJ1-6; TRBD1 matches 9 bases. Per the germline V gene, CDR1 is SNHLY and CDR2 is FYNNEI. The CDR3 extends over 14 amino acids. V lost 6 bases, J lost 7 bases, and 4 bases stayed unmatched. CDR3 coding DNA: TGTGCCAGCAGACAGGGGGCCCGGAATTCACCCCTCCACTTT. Amino acids: CASRQGARNSPLHF.

The CDR3 reads CASRLRTDEKLFF. CDR3 nucleotide sequence: TGCGCCAGCAGACTCCGGACAGACGAAAAACTGTTTTTT. The chain recombines TRBV5-1 with TRBJ1-4; perhaps TRBD1 as D (6 bases). Germline values: CDR1 SGHRS, CDR2 YFSETQ. The CDR3 sequence is 13 residues long. Trimming removed 5 bases at V and 8 bases at J, with 13 bases between.

The chain employs TRBV6-5 and TRBJ2-1, with 10 bases matching TRBD2. The CDR3 is made up of 14 amino acids. V shed 8 bases and J 6 bases; nucleotides not matched to a gene: 7. Germline values: CDR1 MNHEY, CDR2 SVGAGI. DNA of the CDR3: TGTGCCAGCCGGAGACTAGCGGGTACCAATGAGCAGTTCTTC. Encoded protein: CASRRLAGTNEQFF.

The chain combines TRBV5-1 with TRBJ1-1; TRBD1 matches 9 bases. CDR3 length: 18 residues. V gave up 4 bases and J gave up 4 bases; unmatched junction bases: 17. The V gene's germline CDR1 is SGHRS and CDR2 YFSETQ. The CDR3 region has the DNA TGCGCCAGCAGCCCGCGGGGGGGCGGGACAGGGTCGGGCACTGAAGCTTTCTTT. It codes for CASSPRGGGTGSGTEAFF.

Note on this clone: Other DNA sequences within the sample encode an identical CDR3. The chain links TRBV15 to TRBJ1-5; a possible D gene is TRBD1 (5 bases). V was clipped by 0 bases and J by 6 bases, with 9 bases between them. This CDR3 contains 14 residues. CDR1 and CDR2 from the germline V gene are LNHNV and YYDKDF (reference sequence). In DNA, the CDR3 is TGTGCCACCAGCAGAGATCTTGGGGGTCAGCCCCAGCATTTT. Protein sequence: CATSRDLGGQPQHF.

The rearrangement joins TRBV15 to TRBJ2-5; D not resolved. Germline values: CDR1 LNHNV, CDR2 YYDKDF (reference sequence). The V and J ends lost 0 bases and 3 bases respectively, with 11 bases between them. The length of the CDR3 is 15 residues. Written as DNA, the CDR3 is TGTGCCACCAGCAGAGATTTGAACAGTAAAGAGACCCAGTACTTC. Translated: CATSRDLNSKETQYF.

Of note for this clone: The sample contains more than one DNA sequence encoding this CDR3. The chain combines TRBV29-1 with TRBJ2-3; maybe TRBD2 (5 bases). V was pared by 7 bases and J by 9 bases, with 14 bases between. Germline-derived CDR1 and CDR2 are SQVTM and ANQGSEA. The length of the CDR3 is 11 residues. CDR3 sequence (DNA): TGCAGCGGTTCGGAGGATACAACGCAGTATTTT. Amino acid sequence: CSGSEDTTQYF.

About this clone: At one boundary the junction diverges from the germline segment, which might be a read error. The genes are TRBV30 and TRBJ2-3; D perhaps matches TRBD2 (6 bases). This CDR3 region has 17 residues. From germline, CDR1 is GTSNPN and CDR2 SVGIG (reference sequence). CDR3 bases: TGTGCCTGGGGGGACTCCCGTTCACTAGATTACACAGATACGCAGTGTTTT. Protein product: CAWGDSRSLDYTDTQCF.

This clone was observed many times. The V and J genes are TRBV6-5 and TRBJ2-7; a possible D gene is TRBD1 (6 bases). The germline V gene encodes CDR1 MNHEY and CDR2 SVGAGI. The CDR3 length is 14 residues. The V end lost 10 bases, the J end lost 6 bases, and 22 bases lay between the germline ends. CDR3 sequence: CATKGRGPSREQYF. The CDR3 bases are TGTGCCACCAAGGGCAGGGGCCCTTCTCGCGAGCAGTACTTC.

The gene calls are TRBV28 and TRBJ2-5; 9 nucleotides align to TRBD2. The CDR3 loop spans 16 amino acids. After removal of 6 bases from V and 1 base from J, the junction contained 9 bases not matched to a gene. Germline CDR1 and CDR2: MDHEN and SYDVKM. The CDR3 reads CASRELAGGFQETQYF. CDR3 nucleotides: TGTGCCAGCAGGGAACTAGCGGGCGGCTTCCAAGAGACCCAGTACTTC.

This clone came up once. The CDR3 DNA reads TGTGCCACCCGGGACAGGGGCTACGAGCAGTACTTC. Its translation: CATRDRGYEQYF. The chain carries TRBV2 and TRBJ2-7; 10 nucleotides match TRBD1. The ends lost 10 bases at V and 3 bases at J; junction bases unmatched: 3. The CDR3 runs 12 residues. Per the germline V gene, CDR1 is SNHLY and CDR2 is FYNNEI.

This clone has ten or more counts. V is TRBV6-1 and J is TRBJ1-4, with 8 bases matching TRBD1. Per the germline V gene, CDR1 is MNHNS and CDR2 is SASEGT. V dropped 2 bases and J dropped 5; count of bases not matched to a gene: 7. The CDR3 is made up of 16 amino acids. The CDR3 reads CASSESSGTGNEKLFF. The CDR3 nucleotides are TGTGCCAGCAGTGAAAGCTCTGGGACAGGCAATGAAAAACTGTTTTTT.

With respect to this clone: A far bigger clonotype differs at one base, so this is likely a read error. This chain links TRBV30 with TRBJ1-1; tentatively, D is TRBD1 (5 bases). The germline CDR1 and CDR2 sequences are GTSNPN and SVGIG (reference sequence). The CDR3 has 13 amino acids. CDR3 residues: CTWSIDSGTEAFF. The CDR3 nucleotides are TGTACCTGGAGTATAGACAGTGGGACTGAAGCTTTCTTT.

The rearrangement uses TRBV28 and TRBJ2-2; D might be TRBD1 (5 bases). Trimming pared 6 bases from V and 9 bases from J, leaving 11 bases between. CDR1 and CDR2 from the germline V gene are MDHEN and SYDVKM. This CDR3 is built from 12 residues. The CDR3 sequence is CASRSQGRELFF. For the CDR3, the DNA is TGTGCCAGCAGATCGCAGGGTAGGGAGCTGTTTTTT.

The chain is built from TRBV19 and TRBJ2-3, with 8 bases that match TRBD1. Germline V gene data show CDR1 as LNHDA and CDR2 as SQIVND (reference sequence). The CDR3 consists of 14 residues. J lost 1 base, V lost 7 bases, and 4 bases had no gene match. Here the CDR3 DNA reads TGTGCCAGTAAGGACAGGGTGGGCACAGATACGCAGTATTTT. Its translation is CASKDRVGTDTQYF.

A word on this clone: One end of the junction fails to match germline, which may point to a read error. This rearrangement joins TRBV18 to TRBJ1-2, with 8 bases that match TRBD1. The CDR3 extends over 14 amino acids. CDR1 and CDR2 (germline): KGHSH, LQKENI. CDR3 amino acids: CASPPGQENYGYTF. In DNA form, the CDR3 reads TGTGCCAGCCCACCGGGACAGGAAAACTATGGCTACACCTTC.

This clone was observed at least ten times. The chain is built from TRBV18 and TRBJ1-5; 7 positions match TRBD1. The CDR3 length is 14 residues. Germline loops: CDR1 KGHSH, CDR2 LQKENI. Trimming took 4 bases from V and 11 from J; bases not matched to a gene: 11. In DNA form, the CDR3 reads TGTGCCAGCTCACTACGGGACAGCCATCCGGCCCAGCATTTT. Residues: CASSLRDSHPAQHF.

This chain joins TRBV7-9 and TRBJ2-5; 10 bases map to TRBD2. V lost 4 bases and J lost 5; bases outside the gene matches: 7. The CDR3 consists of 15 residues. Germline CDR1 is SEHNR and CDR2 is FQNEAQ (reference sequence). DNA for the CDR3: TGTGCCAGCAGCTCCTCTAGCGGGAGAGTTGAGACCCAGTACTTC. Protein: CASSSSSGRVETQYF.

This chain joins TRBV6-4 and TRBJ2-1; 7 positions agree with TRBD2. Germline values: CDR1 MRHNA, CDR2 SNTAGT. This CDR3 contains 13 residues. J gave up 6 bases and V 5 bases, and 4 bases lay outside the gene matches. The CDR3 DNA reads as TGTGCCAGCAGTCCCGGGGAGGGCAATGAGCAGTTCTTC. Amino acid sequence: CASSPGEGNEQFF.

The rearrangement uses TRBV5-5 and TRBJ2-1; 7 bases agree with TRBD1. The CDR3 length is 16 residues. Germline loops: CDR1 SGHKS, CDR2 YYEKEE (reference sequence). V trimming: 1 base; J trimming: 2 bases; junction bases outside the gene matches: 6. The DNA of the CDR3 is TGTGCCAGCAGCTTGATCTGGGACAGCCCCTACAATGAGCAGTTCTTC. Protein sequence: CASSLIWDSPYNEQFF.

DNA for the CDR3: TGTGCCAGCAGCCGATCTAGCGTCTCCTACAATGAGCAGTTCTTC. Translating gives CASSRSSVSYNEQFF. The V gene is TRBV7-2, the J gene TRBJ2-1, with D tentatively TRBD2 (6 bases). Germline V gives CDR1 SGHTA, CDR2 FQGNSA. Trimming removed 5 bases at V and 0 bases at J, with 11 bases between. The CDR3 loop spans 15 amino acids. Full variable domain (rest looked up from reference TRBV7-2 and TRBJ2-1): GAGVSQSPSNKVTEKGKDVELRCDPISGHTALYWYRQSLGQGLEFLIYFQGNSAPDKSGLPSDRFSAERTGGSVSTLTIQRTQQEDSAVYLCASSRSSVSYNEQFFGPGTRLTVL.

This sequence joins TRBV10-3 and TRBJ2-1, with 8 bases that match TRBD2. V was clipped by 0 bases and J by 8 bases; unmatched bases: 3. This CDR3 has 14 residues. The germline CDR1 and CDR2 sequences are ENHRY and SYGVKD. The CDR3 region is CAISESSGGDEQFF. In nucleotides, the CDR3 is TGTGCCATCAGTGAGTCGTCGGGAGGGGATGAGCAGTTCTTC.

The V gene is TRBV2, the J gene TRBJ1-3, with 8 bases lining up with TRBD1. Looked up from germline, CDR1 is SNHLY and CDR2 is FYNNEI. This CDR3 contains 17 residues. Unmatched junction bases numbered 13, after V lost 5 bases and J lost 4 bases. CDR3 loop: CASSPPGQAGFGNTIYF. In DNA, the CDR3 is TGTGCCAGCAGTCCCCCGGGACAGGCGGGTTTCGGAAACACCATATATTTT.